This record concerns one T cell receptor (beta chain) sequence. The data derive from a study of CD4+ T cells in melanoma. Assay used: immunoSEQ multiplex PCR; TCRdb lists only in-frame clones, some missing. The sample holds some 150,000 clones, around nine tenths seen once. This TCR was sampled from a human donor with melanoma.

In DNA, the CDR3 is TGTGCCAGCAGTGATACAGGGGGCAGATATCAGCCCCAGCATTTT. This encodes CASSDTGGRYQPQHF. The rearrangement links TRBV2 to TRBJ1-5, with 9 bases that match TRBD1. Germline V gene data show CDR1 as SNHLY and CDR2 as FYNNEI. After removal of 3 bases from V and 5 bases from J, the junction contained 5 bases not matched to a gene. This CDR3 comprises 15 residues.